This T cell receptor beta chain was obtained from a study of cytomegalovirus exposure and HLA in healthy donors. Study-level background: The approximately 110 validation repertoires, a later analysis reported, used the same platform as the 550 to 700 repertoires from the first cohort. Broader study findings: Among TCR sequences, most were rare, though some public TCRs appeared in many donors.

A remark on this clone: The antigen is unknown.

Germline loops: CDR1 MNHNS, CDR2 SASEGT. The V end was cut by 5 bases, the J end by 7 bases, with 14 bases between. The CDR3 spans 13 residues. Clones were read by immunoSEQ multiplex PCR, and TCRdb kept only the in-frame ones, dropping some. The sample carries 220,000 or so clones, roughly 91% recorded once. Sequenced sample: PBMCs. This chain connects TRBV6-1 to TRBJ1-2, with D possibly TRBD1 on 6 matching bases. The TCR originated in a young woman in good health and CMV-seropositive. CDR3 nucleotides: TGTGCCAGCAGTCTCGGGACATTTCTTGGCTACACCTTC. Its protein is CASSLGTFLGYTF.